This TCR beta chain was sequenced in a study of siplizumab effects on memory and regulatory T cells. Whole-study results and caveats: Memory cells seemed less diverse than naive T cells, which also seemed major contributors to the alloresponse. In roughly 75-96% of proliferating CD4+ or CD8+ clones, a naive or memory phenotype could not be assigned.

The J segment lost 10 bases and the V segment lost 4 bases, leaving 3 bases of the junction unmatched. CDR1 is SNHLY, CDR2 FYNNEI, per germline. The CDR3 runs to 12 residues. There are a few counts of this clone. The antigen is undetermined. Generated by immunoSEQ multiplex PCR, the TCRdb table keeps only in-frame clones and is missing some. The profile shows 100,000 or so clones, less than 95% of them singletons. The source of this sequence is a human donor in good health. The V gene is TRBV2, the J gene TRBJ1-1; 10 bases fit TRBD1. The source material was non-Treg CD4+ T cells sorted from blood. The CDR3 nucleotides are TGTGCCAGCAGTGGAGGGACAGGGGCAGCTTTCTTT. Protein sequence: CASSGGTGAAFF. Full variable domain (remainder filled in from reference TRBV2 and TRBJ1-1): EPEVTQTPSHQVTQMGQEVILRCVPISNHLYFYWYRQILGQKVEFLVSFYNNEISEKSEIFDDQFSVERPDGSNFTLKIRSTKLEDSAMYFCASSGGTGAAFFGQGTRLTVV.